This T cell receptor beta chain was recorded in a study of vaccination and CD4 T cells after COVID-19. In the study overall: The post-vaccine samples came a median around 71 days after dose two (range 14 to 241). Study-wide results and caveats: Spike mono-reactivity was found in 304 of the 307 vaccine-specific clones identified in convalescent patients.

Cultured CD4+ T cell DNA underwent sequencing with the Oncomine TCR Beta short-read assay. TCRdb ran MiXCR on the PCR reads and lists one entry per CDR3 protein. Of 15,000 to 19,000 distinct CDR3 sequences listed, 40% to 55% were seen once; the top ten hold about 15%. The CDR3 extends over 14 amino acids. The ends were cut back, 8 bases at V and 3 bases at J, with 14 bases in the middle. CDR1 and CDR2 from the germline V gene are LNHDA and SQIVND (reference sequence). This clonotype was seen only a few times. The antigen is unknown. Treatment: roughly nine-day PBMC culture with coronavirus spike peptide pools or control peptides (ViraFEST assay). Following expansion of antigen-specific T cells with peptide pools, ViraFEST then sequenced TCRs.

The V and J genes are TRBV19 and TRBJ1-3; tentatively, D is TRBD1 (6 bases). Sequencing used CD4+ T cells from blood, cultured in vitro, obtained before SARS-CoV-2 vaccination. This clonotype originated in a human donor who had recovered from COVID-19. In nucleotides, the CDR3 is TGTGCCAGTGCAACAGGGTCGCGTGGAAACACCATATATTTT. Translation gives CASATGSRGNTIYF. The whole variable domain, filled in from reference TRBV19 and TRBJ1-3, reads DGGITQSPKYLFRKEGQNVTLSCEQNLNHDAMYWYRQDPGQGLRLIYYSQIVNDFQKGDIAEGYSVSREKKESFPLTVTSAQKNPTAFYLCASATGSRGNTIYFGEGSWLTVV.